One T cell receptor (beta chain) is described in this entry. Time point meaning: patch test 1, 2 weeks after DPC sensitization. Treatment here: therapeutic diphenylcyclopropenone sensitization with weekly scalp DPC. TCRdb ran MiXCR on the RACE reads and lists one entry per CDR3 protein. The sample lists 350,000 or so distinct CDR3 sequences, approximately 6.3% occurring once. This specimen belongs to a study of human T cells and chemical hapten exposure. The CDR3 totals 14 residues. V trimming: 7 bases; J trimming: 8 bases; junction bases outside the gene matches: 10. The rearrangement joins TRBV12-3 or TRBV12-4 to TRBJ2-1; 8 bases fit TRBD2. The origin of this receptor is a young woman with alopecia areata. Some clones in this sample may be carry-over from other donors' samples. Specimen: whole blood, collected in connection with sensitization to the hapten diphenylcyclopropenone (DPC). This CDR3 is CASTPRGGLDEQFF. Written as DNA, the CDR3 is TGTGCCAGCACCCCCCGGGGGGGCCTCGATGAGCAGTTCTTC.